The TCR beta chain described here comes from a study of T-cell reconstitution after alpha-beta-depleted transplantation in children (dated by TCRdb to 2016 to 2017). For the study in its entirety: Using TCR repertoire profiling, the study quantitatively followed how T-cell immune reconstitution unfolded in children after TCRalphabeta/CD19-depleted allogeneic hematopoietic cell transplantation. Here is what the overall study found, with its caveats: The apparently early recovery of alphabetaT-cell counts about two months after transplant reportedly depended on only several hundred rapidly expanded clones that came from non-depleted graft cells. In some patients, the high TCRbeta diversity seen at day 60 was put down to recipient T cells and intrathymic progenitors that had survived conditioning. Over subsequent months, a decline in hyperexpanded clone frequencies was noted, and after one year, T-cell counts and TCRbeta diversity were mostly ascribed to newly produced T cells.

The library was made by PCR. The sample was run on an Illumina HiSeq 2500. To normalize quantification of the TCRbeta repertoire, the TCR libraries were built with molecular barcoding that relied on unique molecular identifiers. TCRdb ran its own pipeline on the public reads, namely fastp trimming at Q25 and MiXCR clone calling, and kept in-frame beta chains. Entries are consolidated by CDR3 protein sequence, retaining the most common genes and DNA. The sample table holds about 290,000 distinct CDR3 sequences, of which around 7.1% were seen once. The ten largest clones represent around 10% of the sample. The table lists this clonotype with a few counts. Its antigen target is currently unknown. No base quality values were provided; no much bigger clone lies one nucleotide off. Read against the paper, the sample's treatment or condition label means: allogeneic hematopoietic cell transplantation with graft depleted of TCRalphabeta T cells and CD19 B cells. Transplant recipients were children who received TCRalphabeta/CD19-depleted allogeneic hematopoietic cell grafts.

Sequenced here: peripheral blood, sampled 360 days after TCRalphabeta/CD19-depleted stem cell transplant. The TCR was taken from a female patient between 2 and 15 years old who had a stem cell transplant for Fanconi anemia, so the T cells may come from the graft donor.

The CDR3 protein is CASSLTGGSETQYF. The DNA reads as follows: TGTGCCAGCAGTTTGACAGGGGGCTCAGAGACCCAGTACTTC. The sequence links TRBV28 to TRBJ2-5; TRBD1 matches 10 bases in the middle. From the cysteine up to the phenylalanine, the CDR3 has a length of 14 residues. Of all the DNA, just the CDR3 is kept, 42 bases in frame from base 1. CDR1 and CDR2 were assigned from the germline V gene as MDHEN and SYDVKM. The V end gives up 3 bases and the J end 4 bases, leaving 2 bases in the junction not matched to a gene.